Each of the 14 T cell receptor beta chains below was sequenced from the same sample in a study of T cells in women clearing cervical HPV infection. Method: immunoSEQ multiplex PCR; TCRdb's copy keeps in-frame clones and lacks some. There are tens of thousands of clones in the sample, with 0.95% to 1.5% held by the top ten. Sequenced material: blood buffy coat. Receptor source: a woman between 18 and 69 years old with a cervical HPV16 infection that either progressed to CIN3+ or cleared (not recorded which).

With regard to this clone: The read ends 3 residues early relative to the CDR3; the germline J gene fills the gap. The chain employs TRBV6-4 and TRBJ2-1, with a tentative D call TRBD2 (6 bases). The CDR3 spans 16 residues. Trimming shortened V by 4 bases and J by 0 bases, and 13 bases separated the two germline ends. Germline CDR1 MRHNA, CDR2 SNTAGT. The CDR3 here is CASSVSFGGSYNEQFF. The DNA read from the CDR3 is TGTGCCAGCAGTGTCTCTTTCGGGGGCTCCTACAATGAG.

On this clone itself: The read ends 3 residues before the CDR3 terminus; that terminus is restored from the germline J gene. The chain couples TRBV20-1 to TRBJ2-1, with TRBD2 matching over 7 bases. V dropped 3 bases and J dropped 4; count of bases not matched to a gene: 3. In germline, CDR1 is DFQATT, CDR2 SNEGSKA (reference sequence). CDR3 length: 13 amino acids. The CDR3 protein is CSASTGGYNEQFF. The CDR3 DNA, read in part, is TGCAGTGCTAGCACCGGGGGGTACAATGAG.

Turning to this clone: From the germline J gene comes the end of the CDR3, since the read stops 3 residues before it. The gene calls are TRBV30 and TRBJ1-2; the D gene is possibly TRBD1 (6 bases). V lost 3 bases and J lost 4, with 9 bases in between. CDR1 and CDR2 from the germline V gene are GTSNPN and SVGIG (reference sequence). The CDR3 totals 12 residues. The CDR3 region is CAWRRGGYGYTF. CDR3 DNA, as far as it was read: TGTGCCTGGAGGCGAGGGGGCTATGGC. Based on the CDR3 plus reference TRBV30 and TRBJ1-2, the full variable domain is SQTIHQWPATLVQPVGSPLSLECTVEGTSNPNLYWYRQAAGRGLQLLFYSVGIGQISSEVPQNLSASRPQDRQFILSSKKLLLSDSGFYLCAWRRGGYGYTFGSGTRLTVV.

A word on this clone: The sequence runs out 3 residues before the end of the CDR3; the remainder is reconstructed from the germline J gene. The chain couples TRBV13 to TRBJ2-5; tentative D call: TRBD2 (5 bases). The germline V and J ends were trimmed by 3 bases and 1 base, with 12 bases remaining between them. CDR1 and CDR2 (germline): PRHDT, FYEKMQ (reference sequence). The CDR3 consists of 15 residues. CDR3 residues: CASSFASPGQETQYF. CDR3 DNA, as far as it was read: TGTGCCAGCAGCTTTGCTAGCCCAGGCCAAGAGACC.

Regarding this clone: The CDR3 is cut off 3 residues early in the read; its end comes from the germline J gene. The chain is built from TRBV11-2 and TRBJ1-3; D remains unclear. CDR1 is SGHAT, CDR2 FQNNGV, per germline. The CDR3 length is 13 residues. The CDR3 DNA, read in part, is TGTGCCAGCAGCTTAGAACCCAGTAGCACA. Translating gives CASSLEPSST. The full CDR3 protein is CASSLEPSSTIYF. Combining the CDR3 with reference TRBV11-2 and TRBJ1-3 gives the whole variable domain EAGVAQSPRYKIIEKRQSVAFWCNPISGHATLYWYQQILGQGPKLLIQFQNNGVVDDSQLPKDRFSAERLKGVDSTLKIQPAKLEDSAVYLCASSLEPSSTIYFGEGSWLTVV.

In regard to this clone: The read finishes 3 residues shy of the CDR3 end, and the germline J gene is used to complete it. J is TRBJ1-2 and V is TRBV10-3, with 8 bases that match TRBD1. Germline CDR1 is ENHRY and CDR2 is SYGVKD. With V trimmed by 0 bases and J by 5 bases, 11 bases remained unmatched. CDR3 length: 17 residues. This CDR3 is CAISESGRGRVIYGYTF. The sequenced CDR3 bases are TGTGCCATCAGTGAGTCGGGCAGGGGGCGCGTAATTTATGGC.

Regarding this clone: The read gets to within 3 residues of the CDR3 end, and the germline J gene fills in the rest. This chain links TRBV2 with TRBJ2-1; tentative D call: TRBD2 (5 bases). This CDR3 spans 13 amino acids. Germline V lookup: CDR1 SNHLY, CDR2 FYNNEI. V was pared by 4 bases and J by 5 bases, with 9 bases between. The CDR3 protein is CASSGEADNEQFF. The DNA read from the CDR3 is TGTGCCAGCAGTGGGGAAGCGGACAATGAG.

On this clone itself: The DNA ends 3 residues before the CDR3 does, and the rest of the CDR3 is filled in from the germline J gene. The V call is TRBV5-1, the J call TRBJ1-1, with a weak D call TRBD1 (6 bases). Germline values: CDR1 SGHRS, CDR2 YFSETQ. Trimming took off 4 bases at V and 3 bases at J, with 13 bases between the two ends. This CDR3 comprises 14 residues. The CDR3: CASSVGHRDTEAFF. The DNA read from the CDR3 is TGCGCCAGCAGCGTAGGGCACAGGGACACTGAA. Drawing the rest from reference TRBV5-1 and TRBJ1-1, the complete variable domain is KAGVTQTPRYLIKTRGQQVTLSCSPISGHRSVSWYQQTPGQGLQFLFEYFSETQRNKGNFPGRFSGRQFSNSRSEMNVSTLELGDSALYLCASSVGHRDTEAFFGQGTRLTVV.

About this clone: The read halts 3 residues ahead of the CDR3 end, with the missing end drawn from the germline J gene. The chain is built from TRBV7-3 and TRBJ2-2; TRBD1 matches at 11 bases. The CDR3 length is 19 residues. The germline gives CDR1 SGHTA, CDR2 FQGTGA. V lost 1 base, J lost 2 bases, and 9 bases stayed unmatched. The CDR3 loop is CASSLSSRTGGRNTGELFF. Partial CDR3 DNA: TGTGCCAGCAGCTTAAGCTCTAGGACAGGGGGCCGAAACACCGGGGAG.

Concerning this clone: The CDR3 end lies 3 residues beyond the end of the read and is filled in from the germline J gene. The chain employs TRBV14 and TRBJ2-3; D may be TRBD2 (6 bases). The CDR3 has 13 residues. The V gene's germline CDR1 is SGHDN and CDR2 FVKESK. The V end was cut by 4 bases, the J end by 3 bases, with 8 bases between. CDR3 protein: CASSPRGTDTQYF. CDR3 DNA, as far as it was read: TGTGCCAGCAGCCCTCGGGGGACAGATACG.

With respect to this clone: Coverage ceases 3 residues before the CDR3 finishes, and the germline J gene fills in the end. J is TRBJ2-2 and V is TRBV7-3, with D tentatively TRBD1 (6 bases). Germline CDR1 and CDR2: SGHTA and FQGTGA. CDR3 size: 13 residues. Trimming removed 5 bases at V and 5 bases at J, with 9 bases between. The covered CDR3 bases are TGTGCCAGCAGCGTCCAGGGGACCGGGGAG. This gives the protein CASSVQGTGE. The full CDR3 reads CASSVQGTGELFF.

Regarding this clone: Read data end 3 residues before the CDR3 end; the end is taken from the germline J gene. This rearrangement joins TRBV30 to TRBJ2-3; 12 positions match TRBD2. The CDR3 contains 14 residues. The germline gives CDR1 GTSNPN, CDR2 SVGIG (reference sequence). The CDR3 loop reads CAWTSGGEQETQYF. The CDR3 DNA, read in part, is TGTGCCTGGACTAGCGGGGGGGAACAAGAGACG. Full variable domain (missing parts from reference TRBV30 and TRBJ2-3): SQTIHQWPATLVQPVGSPLSLECTVEGTSNPNLYWYRQAAGRGLQLLFYSVGIGQISSEVPQNLSASRPQDRQFILSSKKLLLSDSGFYLCAWTSGGEQETQYFGPGTRLTVL.

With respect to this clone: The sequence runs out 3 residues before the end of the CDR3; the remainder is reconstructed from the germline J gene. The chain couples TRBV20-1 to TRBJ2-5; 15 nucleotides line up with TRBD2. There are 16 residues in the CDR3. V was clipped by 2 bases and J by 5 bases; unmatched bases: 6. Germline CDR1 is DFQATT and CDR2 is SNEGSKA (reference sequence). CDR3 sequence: CSARSGTSGGQETQYF. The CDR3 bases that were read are TGCAGTGCTAGATCAGGGACTAGCGGGGGGCAGGAGACC.

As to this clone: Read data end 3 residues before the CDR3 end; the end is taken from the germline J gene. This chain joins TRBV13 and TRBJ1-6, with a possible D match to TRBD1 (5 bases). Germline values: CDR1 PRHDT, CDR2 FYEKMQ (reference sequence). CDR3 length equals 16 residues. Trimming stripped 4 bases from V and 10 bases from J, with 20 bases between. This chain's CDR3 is CASSSPLRARGSPLHF. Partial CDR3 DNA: TGTGCCAGCAGCTCCCCGCTCAGGGCTAGGGGATCACCC.